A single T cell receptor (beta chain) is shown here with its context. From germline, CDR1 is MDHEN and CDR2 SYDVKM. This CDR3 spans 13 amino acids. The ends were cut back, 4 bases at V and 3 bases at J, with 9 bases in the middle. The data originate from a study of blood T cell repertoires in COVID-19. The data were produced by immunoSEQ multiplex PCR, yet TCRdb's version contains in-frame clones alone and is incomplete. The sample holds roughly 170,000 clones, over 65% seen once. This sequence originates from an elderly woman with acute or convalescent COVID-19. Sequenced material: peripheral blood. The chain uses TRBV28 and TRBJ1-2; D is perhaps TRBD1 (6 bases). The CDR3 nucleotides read TGTGCCAGCAGTTGGGGGGGCGACTATGGCTACACCTTC. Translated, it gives CASSWGGDYGYTF.